Below are 27 T cell receptor beta chains sequenced from a single sample in a study of beta chain features in type 1 diabetes. Every isolated RNA sample was fully reverse transcribed, so sequencing captured expressed TCRB transcripts. Sequencing was performed with immunoSEQ multiplex PCR; in TCRdb, only in-frame clones are kept and a portion is missing. The sample lists a few hundred thousand clones, about 15% seen once, with roughly 0.036% in the top ten. The sample consisted of naive CD4+ T cells from blood. The receptors stem from a man younger than 40 in good health.

The CDR3 loop reads CASSVISGGSYNEQFF. CDR3 in DNA: TGTGCCAGCAGCGTCATTAGCGGGGGGTCCTACAATGAGCAGTTCTTC. V and J are TRBV9 and TRBJ2-1; 10 bases map to TRBD2. The CDR3 spans 16 residues. From germline, CDR1 is SGDLS and CDR2 YYNGEE. Losses at the gene ends were 2 bases for V and 1 base for J; bases not matched to a gene: 3. Variable domain in full (rest from reference TRBV9 and TRBJ2-1): DSGVTQTPKHLITATGQRVTLRCSPRSGDLSVYWYQQSLDQGLQFLIQYYNGEERAKGNILERFSAQQFPDLHSELNLSSLELGDSALYFCASSVISGGSYNEQFFGPGTRLTVL.

This clone was seen a few times. The chain combines TRBV4-2 with TRBJ2-4; tentative D call: TRBD2 (7 bases). CDR1 is LGHNA, CDR2 YNFKEQ, per germline. The CDR3 is made up of 16 amino acids. Trimming removed 0 bases at V and 8 bases at J, with 17 bases between. The DNA for the CDR3 is TGTGCCAGCAGCCAAGAGATTACAGGGAGGGGGGACATTCAGTACTTC. Translating it yields CASSQEITGRGDIQYF.

To note about this clone: The sample contains more than one DNA sequence encoding this CDR3. V and J are TRBV25-1 and TRBJ1-1; the match to TRBD1 covers 8 bases. The V segment lost 4 bases and the J segment 2 bases; nucleotides outside the gene matches: 3. Looked up from germline, CDR1 is MGHDK and CDR2 is SYGVNS. There are 14 residues in the CDR3. DNA of the CDR3: TGTGCCAGCAGTGGGACAGGGAGAAACACTGAAGCTTTCTTT. This gives the protein CASSGTGRNTEAFF.

This clone turned up a few times. This chain connects TRBV25-1 to TRBJ1-2; no definite D call. The CDR3 has 12 amino acids. Trimming took off 1 base at V and 4 bases at J, with 4 bases between the two ends. CDR1 MGHDK and CDR2 SYGVNS come from the germline V gene. CDR3 in DNA: TGTGCCAGCAGTGAATCCTTCTATGGCTACACCTTC. It yields the protein CASSESFYGYTF.

The rearrangement joins TRBV29-1 to TRBJ2-5; D is possibly TRBD1 (6 bases). Per the germline V gene, CDR1 is SQVTM and CDR2 is ANQGSEA. V was pared by 1 base and J by 7 bases, with 16 bases between. CDR3 length: 14 residues. The CDR3 loop reads CSVEGRDIGGTQYF. As DNA, the CDR3 is TGCAGCGTTGAAGGACGGGACATAGGCGGGACCCAGTACTTC.

In this sample, this clone turned up a few times. The CDR3 sequence: CASSPLPDQETQYF. CDR3 nucleotides: TGTGCCAGCTCACCACTCCCAGACCAAGAGACCCAGTACTTC. The chain links TRBV18 to TRBJ2-5; the D is unclear. The CDR3 contains 14 residues. Trimming removed 1 base at V and 0 bases at J, with 6 bases between. Germline V gene sequence: CDR1 KGHSH, CDR2 LQKENI.

The V call is TRBV19, the J call TRBJ2-5; D is perhaps TRBD1 (6 bases). The V end lost 5 bases, the J end lost 4 bases, and 14 bases lay between the germline ends. Germline CDR1 reads LNHDA; CDR2 reads SQIVND (reference sequence). The CDR3 is 14 residues long. The CDR3 here is CASSHRAIGETQYF. The CDR3 DNA reads as TGTGCCAGTAGTCACAGGGCTATAGGAGAGACCCAGTACTTC. The variable domain in full, completed from reference TRBV19 and TRBJ2-5, reads DGGITQSPKYLFRKEGQNVTLSCEQNLNHDAMYWYRQDPGQGLRLIYYSQIVNDFQKGDIAEGYSVSREKKESFPLTVTSAQKNPTAFYLCASSHRAIGETQYFGPGTRLLVL.

The J gene is TRBJ2-5, the V gene TRBV7-8; D may be TRBD1 or TRBD2 (5 bases each). Per germline, CDR1 SGHVS and CDR2 FQNEAQ. The CDR3 is 13 amino acids. Trimming pared 6 bases from V and 3 bases from J, leaving 11 bases between. The CDR3 DNA reads TGTGCCAGCAGGCCTGGGGGAGAAGAGACCCAGTACTTC. Protein: CASRPGGEETQYF.

In its sample, this clone was seen a few times. The chain is built from TRBV7-9 and TRBJ2-1, with D unclear. CDR1 is SEHNR and CDR2 is FQNEAQ in the germline V gene (reference sequence). Deletions cut 3 bases from V and 0 bases from J, with 6 bases between. CDR3 size: 14 residues. CDR3 coding DNA: TGTGCCAGCAGCTTCCCAAGCTCCTACAATGAGCAGTTCTTC. This gives the protein CASSFPSSYNEQFF.

The chain carries TRBV10-3 and TRBJ2-3; TRBD2 aligns across 13 bases. The CDR3 has 16 residues. Looked up from germline, CDR1 is ENHRY and CDR2 is SYGVKD. The V segment lost 4 bases and the J segment 2 bases; nucleotides outside the gene matches: 3. The DNA for the CDR3 is TGTGCCATCAGTGGTACTAGCGGGAGGGCCACAGATACGCAGTATTTT. It is translated as CAISGTSGRATDTQYF.

The V and J genes are TRBV15 and TRBJ2-3, with 8 bases matching TRBD2. The CDR3 length is 17 residues. J lost 4 bases, V lost 0 bases, and 9 bases had no gene match. Germline CDR1 and CDR2: LNHNV and YYDKDF (reference sequence). Here the CDR3 DNA reads TGTGCCACCAGCAGAGAAGAAGGACTAGCAATTGCAGATACGCAGTATTTT. Translating it yields CATSREEGLAIADTQYF.

The chain links TRBV30 to TRBJ2-1; no definite D call. CDR3 length: 12 residues. The V and J ends lost 3 bases and 12 bases respectively, with 15 bases between them. Looked up from germline, CDR1 is GTSNPN and CDR2 is SVGIG (reference sequence). The CDR3 here is CAWRKERSGQFF. The CDR3 coding sequence is TGTGCCTGGAGAAAGGAGAGAAGTGGGCAGTTCTTC.

This chain joins TRBV10-3 and TRBJ1-1; perhaps TRBD1 as D (5 bases). Germline CDR1 is ENHRY and CDR2 is SYGVKD. The CDR3 is made up of 16 amino acids. V was trimmed by 0 bases and J by 7 bases, leaving 18 bases between them. CDR3 DNA: TGTGCCATCAGTGAGTCCCACCCCAGGGATTCTGGTGAAGCTTTCTTT. This gives the protein CAISESHPRDSGEAFF.

The sample holds a few counts of this clone. This chain connects TRBV29-1 to TRBJ2-1, with D tentatively TRBD1 (8 bases). CDR3 length equals 15 residues. CDR1 is SQVTM, CDR2 ANQGSEA, per germline. Trimming stripped 4 bases from V and 0 bases from J, with 13 bases between. The CDR3 loop reads CSVVGGTGSYNEQFF. The DNA for the CDR3 is TGCAGCGTTGTCGGGGGGACAGGCTCCTACAATGAGCAGTTCTTC.

This clone was detected a few times. This chain's CDR3 is CAWSVGRGEQYV. Here the CDR3 DNA reads TGTGCCTGGAGTGTCGGAAGGGGCGAGCAGTACGTC. This rearrangement joins TRBV30 to TRBJ2-7, with TRBD1 as a possible D gene (5 bases). The CDR3 loop spans 12 amino acids. Trimming stripped 0 bases from V and 6 bases from J, with 9 bases between. The germline CDR1 and CDR2 sequences are GTSNPN and SVGIG (reference sequence).

This clone was seen more than once but under ten times. This chain uses TRBV21-1 with TRBJ2-7. TRBV21-1 is reported as a pseudogene. The CDR3 length is 15 residues. CDR3 DNA: TGTGCCAGCAGCAAAGAAGCCCGGGTTATGGGCGAGCAGTACGTC. Translating it yields CASSKEARVMGEQYV.

This clone has a handful of counts. The chain uses TRBV29-1 and TRBJ2-7; TRBD2 agrees at 13 bases. Germline values: CDR1 SQVTM, CDR2 ANQGSEA. The CDR3 extends over 15 amino acids. The J segment lost 6 bases and the V segment lost 6 bases, leaving 11 bases of the junction unmatched. The chain's CDR3 is CSVTIGLAGVSEQYF. For the CDR3, the DNA is TGCAGCGTCACGATAGGACTAGCGGGGGTATCCGAGCAGTACTTC.

This clone was seen more than once but under ten times. The V call is TRBV29-1, the J call TRBJ1-1; the D is unclear. Germline lookup yields CDR1 SQVTM and CDR2 ANQGSEA. The CDR3 loop spans 14 amino acids. Trimming left V 5 bases short and J 1 base short, with 14 bases between. The CDR3 bases are TGCAGCGTTTCAAGTACAGAGCCGAACACTGAAGCTTTCTTT. The encoded protein is CSVSSTEPNTEAFF. The whole variable domain, filled in from reference TRBV29-1 and TRBJ1-1, reads SAVISQKPSRDICQRGTSLTIQCQVDSQVTMMFWYRQQPGQSLTLIATANQGSEATYESGFVIDKFPISRPNLTFSTLTVSNMSPEDSSIYLCSVSSTEPNTEAFFGQGTRLTVV.

The genes are TRBV10-3 and TRBJ2-7; D might be TRBD2 (5 bases). V lost 4 bases and J lost 2, with 6 bases in between. Germline V gives CDR1 ENHRY, CDR2 SYGVKD. The length of the CDR3 is 12 residues. The CDR3 sequence is CAISVGAYEQYF. The CDR3 DNA sequence: TGTGCCATCAGTGTCGGGGCCTACGAGCAGTACTTC.

In this sample, this clone turned up a few times. The CDR3 DNA reads TGTGCCAGCAGCGTAGGGGCAGCAAACCACCAAGAGACCCAGTACTTC. Its protein is CASSVGAANHQETQYF. The J gene is TRBJ2-5, the V gene TRBV9; D unresolved. Germline V gene sequence: CDR1 SGDLS, CDR2 YYNGEE. This CDR3 has 16 amino acids. Trimming cost V 0 bases and J 0 bases, with 12 bases left between them. The whole variable domain, filled in from reference TRBV9 and TRBJ2-5, reads DSGVTQTPKHLITATGQRVTLRCSPRSGDLSVYWYQQSLDQGLQFLIQYYNGEERAKGNILERFSAQQFPDLHSELNLSSLELGDSALYFCASSVGAANHQETQYFGPGTRLLVL.

V is TRBV7-6 and J is TRBJ1-1; 7 nucleotides line up with TRBD1. The CDR3 consists of 15 residues. Germline V lookup: CDR1 SGHVS, CDR2 FNYEAQ. Losses at the gene ends were 1 base for V and 5 bases for J; bases not matched to a gene: 7. CDR3 sequence (DNA): TGTGCCAGCAGCTTAGTTTCAGGGGGGAGGACTGAAGCTTTCTTT. As protein: CASSLVSGGRTEAFF.

This clone was seen more than once but under ten times. The chain employs TRBV29-1 and TRBJ1-1; the D gene is possibly TRBD1 (6 bases). The germline V and J ends were trimmed by 4 bases and 0 bases, with 15 bases remaining between them. The CDR3 has 15 amino acids. Germline CDR1 SQVTM, CDR2 ANQGSEA. The CDR3 DNA reads as TGCAGCGTTGGCAATAAGGGACAACTGAACACTGAAGCTTTCTTT. This gives the protein CSVGNKGQLNTEAFF.

The chain carries TRBV27 and TRBJ2-5, with unresolved D. The germline CDR1 and CDR2 sequences are MNHEY and SMNVEV (reference sequence). V lost 5 bases and J lost 2, with 12 bases in between. The CDR3 covers 14 residues. Here the CDR3 DNA reads TGTGCCAGCAGTCTTCTTGGGGAACAAGAGACCCAGTACTTC. Protein sequence: CASSLLGEQETQYF.

The table lists this clone with a few counts. J is TRBJ2-5 and V is TRBV5-1, with 8 nucleotides matching TRBD2. V gave up 4 bases and J gave up 4 bases; unmatched junction bases: 9. This CDR3 is 15 amino acids long. Germline-derived CDR1 and CDR2 are SGHRS and YFSETQ. The CDR3 is CASSGNSGTGETQYF. CDR3 DNA sequence: TGCGCCAGCAGCGGAAATAGCGGGACTGGAGAGACCCAGTACTTC.

V and J are TRBV7-9 and TRBJ1-1; D uncertain. The CDR3 loop spans 14 amino acids. V was shortened by 5 bases and J by 1 base, with 11 bases between the two germline ends. The germline gives CDR1 SEHNR, CDR2 FQNEAQ (reference sequence). This chain's CDR3 is CASSVDTRNTEAFF. The CDR3 DNA reads TGTGCCAGCAGCGTCGACACGAGGAACACTGAAGCTTTCTTT.

The chain has TRBV9 and TRBJ1-1; D gene uncertain. The CDR3 covers 15 residues. Trimming cost V 0 bases and J 0 bases, with 9 bases left between them. Germline CDR1 is SGDLS and CDR2 is YYNGEE. The CDR3 region is CASSVGPKLNTEAFF. In DNA, the CDR3 is TGTGCCAGCAGCGTAGGTCCGAAGTTGAACACTGAAGCTTTCTTT. The full variable domain, rest sourced from reference TRBV9 and TRBJ1-1, is DSGVTQTPKHLITATGQRVTLRCSPRSGDLSVYWYQQSLDQGLQFLIQYYNGEERAKGNILERFSAQQFPDLHSELNLSSLELGDSALYFCASSVGPKLNTEAFFGQGTRLTVV.

The chain is built from TRBV6-1 and TRBJ2-1; 8 nucleotides align to TRBD2. CDR1 and CDR2 (germline): MNHNS, SASEGT. The CDR3 is 16 amino acids. Unmatched junction bases numbered 8, after V lost 3 bases and J lost 4 bases. In nucleotides, the CDR3 is TGTGCCAGCAGTGAGATTACTAGCGGACTGTACAATGAGCAGTTCTTC. Translating it yields CASSEITSGLYNEQFF.